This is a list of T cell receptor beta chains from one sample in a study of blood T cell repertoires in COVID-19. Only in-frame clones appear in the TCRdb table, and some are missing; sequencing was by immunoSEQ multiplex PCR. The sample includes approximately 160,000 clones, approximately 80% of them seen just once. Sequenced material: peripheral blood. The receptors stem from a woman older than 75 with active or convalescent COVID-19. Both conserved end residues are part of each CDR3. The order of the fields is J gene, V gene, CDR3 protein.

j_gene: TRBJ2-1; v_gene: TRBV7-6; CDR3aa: CASSLRGQVLFNEQFF
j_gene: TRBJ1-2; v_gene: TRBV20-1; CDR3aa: CSANGVHGYTF
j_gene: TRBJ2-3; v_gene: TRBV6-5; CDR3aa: CASSYSGQLTDTQYF
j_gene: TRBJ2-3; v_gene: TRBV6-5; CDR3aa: CASTVSPTTTDTQYF
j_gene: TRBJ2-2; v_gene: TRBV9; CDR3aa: CASSVRRGEKTGELFF
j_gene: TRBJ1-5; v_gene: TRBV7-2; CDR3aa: CASSSSQGSNQPQHF
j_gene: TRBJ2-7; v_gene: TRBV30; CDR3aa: CAWEAGTGGSYEQYF
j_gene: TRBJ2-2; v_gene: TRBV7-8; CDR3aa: CASSLGQNRNTGELFF
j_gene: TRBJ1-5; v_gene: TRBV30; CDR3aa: CAWSPGYNQPQHF
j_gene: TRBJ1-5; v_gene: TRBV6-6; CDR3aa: CASSQAQPQHF
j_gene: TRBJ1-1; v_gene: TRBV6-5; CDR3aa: CASSTGPGIFTEAFF
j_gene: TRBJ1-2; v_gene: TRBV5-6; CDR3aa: CASSLGEAGTHGYTF
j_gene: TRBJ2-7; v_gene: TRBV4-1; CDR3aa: CASSGGGEYEQYF
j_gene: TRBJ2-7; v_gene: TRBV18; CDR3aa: CASSPTRGGEQYF
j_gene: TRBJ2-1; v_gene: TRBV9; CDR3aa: CASSLGPTGGHEQFF
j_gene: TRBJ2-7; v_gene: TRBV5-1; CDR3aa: CASSLDQGTYEQYF
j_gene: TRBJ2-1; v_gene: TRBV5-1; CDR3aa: CASSSLSGSSYNEQFF
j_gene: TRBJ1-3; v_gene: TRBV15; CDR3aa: CATSRDRGSGNTIYF
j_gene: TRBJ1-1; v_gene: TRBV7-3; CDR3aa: CASSLNGGDRFMNTEAFF
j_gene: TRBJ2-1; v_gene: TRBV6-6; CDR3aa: CASSYSAEQFF
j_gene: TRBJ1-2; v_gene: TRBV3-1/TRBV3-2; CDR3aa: CASSQVQGAGYTF
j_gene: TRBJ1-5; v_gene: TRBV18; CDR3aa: CASSPGTGNNQPQHF